The clone carrying this T cell receptor beta chain has only one observation. Its target is not known. This sample was taken from a study of OX40 agonist ivuxolimab in advanced cancers. For the study at large: A diagnosis of hepatocellular carcinoma, melanoma, renal cell or head and neck cancer was present in dose-escalation patients. Findings and limits, study-wide: Among the least clonally expanded were partial responders at 0.1-3.0 mg/kg. On average, CD8+ T cells showed a greater number of expanded clones than CD4+.

CDR1 MNHEY and CDR2 SVGAGI come from the germline V gene. The CDR3 runs 15 residues. Trimming removed 7 bases at V and 9 bases at J, with 22 bases between. This table comes from immunoSEQ multiplex PCR, and its TCRdb copy is limited to in-frame clones, with some not included. This table holds around 110,000 clones, 93% found once. The rearrangement joins TRBV6-5 to TRBJ2-1, with D possibly matching TRBD2 (6 bases). The material was CD4+ or CD8+ T cells sorted from blood, obtained in a trial of the OX40 agonist ivuxolimab. The receptor was derived from an adult with an advanced solid tumor such as melanoma, head and neck, liver or kidney cancer. The CDR3 spells CASTAFPGTGGEQFF. The CDR3 region has the DNA TGTGCCAGCACCGCATTCCCCGGGACCGGGGGTGAGCAGTTCTTC.